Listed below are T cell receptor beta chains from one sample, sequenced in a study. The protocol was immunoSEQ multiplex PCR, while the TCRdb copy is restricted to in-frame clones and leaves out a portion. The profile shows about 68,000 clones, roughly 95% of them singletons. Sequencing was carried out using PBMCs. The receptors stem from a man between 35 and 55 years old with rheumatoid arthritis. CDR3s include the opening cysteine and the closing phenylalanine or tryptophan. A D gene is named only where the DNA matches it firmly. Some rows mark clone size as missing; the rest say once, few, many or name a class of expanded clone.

CDR3nt: TGTGCCAGCAGCTACAGACTCGAAGAGACCCAGTACTTC
CDR3aa: CASSYRLEETQYF
v_gene: TRBV7-9
abundance: .
d_gene: .
j_gene: TRBJ2-5

CDR3nt: TGCGCCAGCAGCCAGGGGGGCTTCTCTGGAAACACCATATATTTT
CDR3aa: CASSQGGFSGNTIYF
v_gene: TRBV4-3
abundance: .
d_gene: .
j_gene: TRBJ1-3

CDR3nt: TGTGCCAGTGGCCCCGCAGGGGGCTTCAACTATGGCTACACCTTC
CDR3aa: CASGPAGGFNYGYTF
v_gene: TRBV19
abundance: .
d_gene: TRBD1
j_gene: TRBJ1-2

CDR3nt: TGCAGCGTTGAAGATTGGGCAGAGGTTGGCTACACCTTC
CDR3aa: CSVEDWAEVGYTF
v_gene: TRBV29-1
abundance: .
d_gene: .
j_gene: TRBJ1-2

CDR3nt: TGTGCCAGCAGTTTATCGACGGGACGCAATCAGCCCCAGCATTTT
CDR3aa: CASSLSTGRNQPQHF
v_gene: TRBV28
abundance: once
d_gene: .
j_gene: TRBJ1-5

CDR3nt: TGTGCCAGCACCAAAGGGGGCAGCAATCAGCCCCAGCATTTT
CDR3aa: CASTKGGSNQPQHF
v_gene: TRBV7-9
abundance: few
d_gene: TRBD1
j_gene: TRBJ1-5

CDR3nt: TGTGCCAGCAGCCAGAGGACTAGCTCCTACAATGAGCAGTTCTTC
CDR3aa: CASSQRTSSYNEQFF
v_gene: TRBV3-1/TRBV3-2
abundance: .
d_gene: TRBD2
j_gene: TRBJ2-1

CDR3nt: TGTGCCAGCAGCTCTCCGTCAGGCCTCTCCTACAATGAGCAGTTCTTC
CDR3aa: CASSSPSGLSYNEQFF
v_gene: TRBV7-2
abundance: .
d_gene: .
j_gene: TRBJ2-1

CDR3nt: TGTGCCATCGGGGCCGGGACTATGACTTTT
CDR3aa: CAIGAGTMTF
v_gene: TRBV27
abundance: .
d_gene: TRBD2
j_gene: TRBJ2-3

CDR3nt: TGTGCCAGCAGTGACCTCGGGACTGCCTATGGCTACACCTTC
CDR3aa: CASSDLGTAYGYTF
v_gene: TRBV25-1
abundance: .
d_gene: .
j_gene: TRBJ1-2

CDR3nt: TGCGCCAGCACCCGAGGGCTATGGGCAGTAGTGAACACTGAAGCTTTCTTT
CDR3aa: CASTRGLWAVVNTEAFF
v_gene: TRBV4-1
abundance: .
d_gene: .
j_gene: TRBJ1-1

CDR3nt: TGCGCCAGCAGCTTGCCGTCTAGCGGGGGGGCCAATGAGCAGTTCTTC
CDR3aa: CASSLPSSGGANEQFF
v_gene: TRBV5-1
abundance: .
d_gene: TRBD2
j_gene: TRBJ2-1

CDR3nt: TGTGCCAGCAGCTTAGCAGGAAACACCATATATTTT
CDR3aa: CASSLAGNTIYF
v_gene: TRBV7-9
abundance: .
d_gene: .
j_gene: TRBJ1-3

CDR3nt: TGCGCCAGCAGCCAAGTGGGGGTCAGGAGGGCCGCAGATACGCAGTATTTT
CDR3aa: CASSQVGVRRAADTQYF
v_gene: TRBV4-1
abundance: .
d_gene: .
j_gene: TRBJ2-3

CDR3nt: TGTGCCAGCAGCGCGTTAGGTAGGACGGCAAGCTCCTACGAGCAGTACTTC
CDR3aa: CASSALGRTASSYEQYF
v_gene: TRBV11-2
abundance: .
d_gene: .
j_gene: TRBJ2-7

CDR3nt: TGTGCCAGCAGTTATACCACAGGGGGCGGTGGGAATCAGCCCCAGCATTTT
CDR3aa: CASSYTTGGGGNQPQHF
v_gene: TRBV6-2/TRBV6-3
abundance: .
d_gene: TRBD1
j_gene: TRBJ1-5

CDR3nt: TGCGCCAGCAGCCAAGATAGGGGGGATCTCACCGGGGAGCTGTTTTTT
CDR3aa: CASSQDRGDLTGELFF
v_gene: TRBV4-3
abundance: .
d_gene: .
j_gene: TRBJ2-2

CDR3nt: TGTGCCAGCAGCCAAGTGACAGGGGGGACAGATACGCAGTATTTT
CDR3aa: CASSQVTGGTDTQYF
v_gene: TRBV4-2
abundance: .
d_gene: TRBD1
j_gene: TRBJ2-3

CDR3nt: TGTGCTAGTGGTTTGGTAGGGGCGTACTCGGTGAACACTGAAGCTTTCTTT
CDR3aa: CASGLVGAYSVNTEAFF
v_gene: TRBV12-5
abundance: .
d_gene: .
j_gene: TRBJ1-1

CDR3nt: TGCAGCGCCCGGGACTGGCAAGAGACCCAGTACTTC
CDR3aa: CSARDWQETQYF
v_gene: TRBV29-1
abundance: .
d_gene: .
j_gene: TRBJ2-5

CDR3nt: TGTGCCAGCAGCTTAGATTCGGATACGCAGTATTTT
CDR3aa: CASSLDSDTQYF
v_gene: TRBV11-2
abundance: .
d_gene: .
j_gene: TRBJ2-3

CDR3nt: TGTGCCAGCAGGCGTCAACCTAGCGGGAGGGTAACGAGTGAGCAGTTCTTC
CDR3aa: CASRRQPSGRVTSEQFF
v_gene: TRBV28
abundance: .
d_gene: TRBD2
j_gene: TRBJ2-1

CDR3nt: TGTGCCACCCTCAGAGCAACTAATGAAAAACTGTTTTTT
CDR3aa: CATLRATNEKLFF
v_gene: TRBV15
abundance: .
d_gene: .
j_gene: TRBJ1-4

CDR3nt: TGTGCCAGCATCTCGGGGACAGGGGGCACTCAGCCCCAGCATTTT
CDR3aa: CASISGTGGTQPQHF
v_gene: TRBV28
abundance: .
d_gene: TRBD1
j_gene: TRBJ1-5

CDR3nt: TGTGCCAGCAGTTTCCCGGGGGAGGGTTGGTATGGCTACACCTTC
CDR3aa: CASSFPGEGWYGYTF
v_gene: TRBV2
abundance: .
d_gene: .
j_gene: TRBJ1-2

CDR3nt: TGTGCCAGCAGTCGCGAAGAGACCCAGTACTTC
CDR3aa: CASSREETQYF
v_gene: TRBV12-3/TRBV12-4
abundance: .
d_gene: .
j_gene: TRBJ2-5

CDR3nt: TGTGCCAGCAGCTCCTCAGGGGGAAAACAGCCCCAGCATTTT
CDR3aa: CASSSSGGKQPQHF
v_gene: TRBV28
abundance: once
d_gene: TRBD1
j_gene: TRBJ1-5

CDR3nt: TGCGCCAGCGGTAACAGGGGGCAGGGGGCCAACGTCCTGACTTTC
CDR3aa: CASGNRGQGANVLTF
v_gene: TRBV5-1
abundance: .
d_gene: TRBD1
j_gene: TRBJ2-6

CDR3nt: TGTGCCAGCAGCGTAGGGCTAGCGGGAGGCACAGATACGCAGTATTTT
CDR3aa: CASSVGLAGGTDTQYF
v_gene: TRBV9
abundance: .
d_gene: TRBD2
j_gene: TRBJ2-3

CDR3nt: TGTGCCAGCTCAACTATTGGAGGCGGGGGCCTTTACGATGAGCAGTTCTTC
CDR3aa: CASSTIGGGGLYDEQFF
v_gene: TRBV18
abundance: .
d_gene: .
j_gene: TRBJ2-1

CDR3nt: TGTGCCAGCAGCCAAGACACGGTAGCTACTGAAGCTTTCTTT
CDR3aa: CASSQDTVATEAFF
v_gene: TRBV14
abundance: .
d_gene: .
j_gene: TRBJ1-1

CDR3nt: TGTGCCAGCAGTCCTAGCGGGACGGGGTACAATGAGCAGTTCTTC
CDR3aa: CASSPSGTGYNEQFF
v_gene: TRBV28
abundance: .
d_gene: TRBD2
j_gene: TRBJ2-1

CDR3nt: TGCGCCAGCAGTGAGACCAGCTATTCACCCCTCCACTTT
CDR3aa: CASSETSYSPLHF
v_gene: TRBV10-2
abundance: .
d_gene: .
j_gene: TRBJ1-6

CDR3nt: TGTGCCAGCGGCCCCTACACAGATACGCAGTATTTT
CDR3aa: CASGPYTDTQYF
v_gene: TRBV28
abundance: .
d_gene: .
j_gene: TRBJ2-3

CDR3nt: TGTGCCAGCTCACCACCGGGGACAGGGAATGGCGAGCAGTACTTC
CDR3aa: CASSPPGTGNGEQYF
v_gene: TRBV18
abundance: .
d_gene: TRBD1
j_gene: TRBJ2-7

CDR3nt: TGTGCCAGCAGCTTAGAGGGCTTTGCGGCTACGCAGTATTTT
CDR3aa: CASSLEGFAATQYF
v_gene: TRBV7-9
abundance: .
d_gene: .
j_gene: TRBJ2-3

CDR3nt: TGTGCCAGCAGCCTCAGCGGGGGGTACAATGAGCAGTTCTTC
CDR3aa: CASSLSGGYNEQFF
v_gene: TRBV3-1/TRBV3-2
abundance: .
d_gene: TRBD2
j_gene: TRBJ2-1

CDR3nt: TGTGCCAGCAGTTACTCCGGACAGCTGATGAACACTGAAGCTTTCTTT
CDR3aa: CASSYSGQLMNTEAFF
v_gene: TRBV6-5
abundance: .
d_gene: .
j_gene: TRBJ1-1

CDR3nt: TGTGCCAGCAGCCCTGCATACTCCTACAATGAGCAGTTCTTC
CDR3aa: CASSPAYSYNEQFF
v_gene: TRBV7-9
abundance: .
d_gene: .
j_gene: TRBJ2-1

CDR3nt: TGTGCCAGCAGCCACCCCCGGGACAGGGGACTAGTCGGTCCGGGTGAGCAGTTCTTC
CDR3aa: CASSHPRDRGLVGPGEQFF
v_gene: TRBV3-1/TRBV3-2
abundance: .
d_gene: TRBD1
j_gene: TRBJ2-1

CDR3nt: TGTGCTAGTGGTCCCCAGGGGATATACGGCTACACCTTC
CDR3aa: CASGPQGIYGYTF
v_gene: TRBV12-5
abundance: once
d_gene: .
j_gene: TRBJ1-2

CDR3nt: TGTGCCTCTGAAGGGGCGGGAAGCACAGATACGCAGTATTTT
CDR3aa: CASEGAGSTDTQYF
v_gene: TRBV28
abundance: .
d_gene: .
j_gene: TRBJ2-3

CDR3nt: TGTGCCAGCAGCTTAAGGGTTGGGGGAGTTTCCTACAATGAGCAGTTCTTC
CDR3aa: CASSLRVGGVSYNEQFF
v_gene: TRBV7-3
abundance: once
d_gene: .
j_gene: TRBJ2-1

CDR3nt: TGTGCCAGCTTACCGGGAGGCTCCTACAATGAGCAGTTCTTC
CDR3aa: CASLPGGSYNEQFF
v_gene: TRBV28
abundance: .
d_gene: TRBD2
j_gene: TRBJ2-1